Below, 20 T cell receptor beta chains from the same sample are listed, as sequenced in a study of blood T cell repertoires in COVID-19. The assay was immunoSEQ multiplex PCR, and TCRdb's table has in-frame clones only and misses some. The top ten hold 2% to 2.5% of the sample, which has 230,000 or so clones, around 80% seen once. Sequencing was carried out using peripheral blood. All receptors derive from a man between 40 and 49 years old who had recovered from COVID-19.

This clone appeared once. The rearrangement uses TRBV9 and TRBJ2-3; no clear D gene. Germline assignment: CDR1 SGDLS and CDR2 YYNGEE. CDR3 length equals 15 residues. With 4 bases removed from V and 0 bases from J, the gap between germline ends came to 12 bases. The CDR3 DNA is TGTGCCAGCAGCCAAGATCCTCGGAGCACAGATACGCAGTATTTT. As protein: CASSQDPRSTDTQYF.

The chain employs TRBV7-9 and TRBJ1-2, with 10 positions matching TRBD1. This CDR3 has 14 amino acids. Germline loops: CDR1 SEHNR, CDR2 FQNEAQ (reference sequence). Trimming took 5 bases from V and 7 from J; bases not matched to a gene: 7. The CDR3 DNA sequence: TGTGCCAGCAGCCCGGACAGGGGGAGGTTTGGCTACACCTTC. This gives the protein CASSPDRGRFGYTF.

This clone was detected once. Here the CDR3 reads CASSRAYGYTF. CDR3 nucleotide sequence: TGTGCCAGCAGCAGAGCCTATGGCTACACCTTC. The chain has TRBV5-8 and TRBJ1-2; unclear D gene. The CDR3 has 11 residues. V dropped 4 bases and J dropped 4 bases, with 5 bases sitting between them. Germline V CDR1 and CDR2: SGHTS, YDEGEE.

V and J are TRBV6-5 and TRBJ2-1, with D unclear. This CDR3 has 15 amino acids. From germline, CDR1 is MNHEY and CDR2 SVGAGI. Trimming cost V 0 bases and J 3 bases, with 9 bases left between them. CDR3 in amino acids: CASSYSNPSYNEQFF. The CDR3 region has the DNA TGTGCCAGCAGTTACTCGAATCCCAGCTACAATGAGCAGTTCTTC.

The genes are TRBV4-3 and TRBJ2-2, with D tentatively TRBD2 (6 bases). Trimming pared 1 base from V and 5 bases from J, leaving 14 bases between. CDR3 length: 16 amino acids. Germline values: CDR1 LGHNA, CDR2 YSLEER. In DNA, the CDR3 is TGCGCCAGCAGCCAAGCGCGGGGAGTGGAGACCGGGGAGCTGTTTTTT. This translates into CASSQARGVETGELFF.

The chain couples TRBV7-2 to TRBJ1-5; D might be TRBD1 (5 bases). This CDR3 spans 15 amino acids. V gave up 5 bases and J gave up 2 bases, with 13 bases separating them. Germline V lookup: CDR1 SGHTA, CDR2 FQGNSA. The CDR3 region is CASSRTGEGNQPQHF. The CDR3 nucleotides are TGTGCCAGCAGCCGCACGGGGGAGGGCAATCAGCCCCAGCATTTT.

The rearrangement links TRBV18 to TRBJ1-1; 10 bases are a match to TRBD1. After removal of 4 bases from V and 1 base from J, the junction contained 6 bases not matched to a gene. The CDR3 covers 16 residues. CDR1 and CDR2 from the germline V gene are KGHSH and LQKENI. Written as DNA, the CDR3 is TGTGCCAGCTCACAGCGGACAGGGGGAACGAACACTGAAGCTTTCTTT. The encoded protein is CASSQRTGGTNTEAFF.

This chain links TRBV4-3 with TRBJ2-1; possibly TRBD2 for D (6 bases). Looked up from germline, CDR1 is LGHNA and CDR2 is YSLEER. Trimming took off 3 bases at V and 3 bases at J, with 18 bases between the two ends. CDR3 length: 17 amino acids. CDR3 sequence reads: CASSQAAGRPSYNEQFF. DNA of the CDR3: TGCGCCAGCAGCCAGGCTGCGGGGAGGCCCAGCTACAATGAGCAGTTCTTC.

V and J are TRBV7-9 and TRBJ2-3; 9 nucleotides match TRBD2. CDR3 length: 17 residues. Germline V lookup: CDR1 SEHNR, CDR2 FQNEAQ (reference sequence). V lost 1 base and J lost 3; bases outside the gene matches: 8. CDR3 coding DNA: TGTGCCAGCAGCTTAGTAGGGGCGGGAGGGCCTACAGATACGCAGTATTTT. The encoded protein is CASSLVGAGGPTDTQYF. Combining the CDR3 with reference TRBV7-9 and TRBJ2-3 gives the whole variable domain DTGVSQNPRHKITKRGQNVTFRCDPISEHNRLYWYRQTLGQGPEFLTYFQNEAQLEKSRLLSDRFSAERPKGSFSTLEIQRTEQGDSAMYLCASSLVGAGGPTDTQYFGPGTRLTVL.

This chain links TRBV11-3 with TRBJ2-2, with TRBD2 matching over 13 bases. From germline, CDR1 is SGHNT and CDR2 YENEEA. After removal of 1 base from V and 6 bases from J, the junction contained 2 bases not matched to a gene. The CDR3 runs 16 residues. CDR3 loop: CASSLGLAGGAGELFF. The CDR3, as DNA: TGTGCCAGCAGCTTAGGACTAGCGGGAGGCGCCGGGGAGCTGTTTTTT.

The chain has TRBV11-2 and TRBJ1-2, with TRBD1 identical over 10 bases. This CDR3 is 14 amino acids long. V was pared by 4 bases and J by 6 bases, with 5 bases of the junction left unmatched. Germline V CDR1 and CDR2: SGHAT, FQNNGV. This CDR3 is CASSYWDRGNGYTF. DNA of the CDR3: TGTGCCAGCAGCTATTGGGACAGGGGCAATGGCTACACCTTC.

The rearrangement links TRBV4-3 to TRBJ2-4; 11 bases are shared with TRBD2. Germline-derived CDR1 and CDR2 are LGHNA and YSLEER. V trimming: 0 bases; J trimming: 7 bases; junction bases outside the gene matches: 11. CDR3 length: 18 residues. CDR3 DNA sequence: TGCGCCAGCAGCCAAGATCCGCCTAGCGGGGGGACCGATAACATTCAGTACTTC. This encodes CASSQDPPSGGTDNIQYF.

The chain joins TRBV9 to TRBJ2-1; 7 positions match TRBD1. Germline CDR1 is SGDLS and CDR2 is YYNGEE. This CDR3 is built from 16 residues. J lost 0 bases, V lost 3 bases, and 6 bases had no gene match. CDR3 amino acids: CASSDPGQSSYNEQFF. CDR3 DNA: TGTGCCAGCAGCGACCCGGGACAGAGCTCCTACAATGAGCAGTTCTTC.

The chain carries TRBV2 and TRBJ1-2; the D gene is possibly TRBD1 (5 bases). The CDR3 runs to 13 residues. Trimming pared 7 bases from V and 7 bases from J, leaving 16 bases between. Germline V gene data show CDR1 as SNHLY and CDR2 as FYNNEI. CDR3 in DNA: TGTGCCAGCATTGATAGGGGATTCCGTGGCTACACCTTC. Translating it yields CASIDRGFRGYTF.

The chain employs TRBV7-9 and TRBJ1-1, with D tentatively TRBD1 (5 bases). The CDR3 is made up of 13 amino acids. Per germline, CDR1 SEHNR and CDR2 FQNEAQ (reference sequence). V was pared by 2 bases and J by 4 bases, with 8 bases between. Here the CDR3 reads CASSLQGFTEAFF. CDR3 nucleotide sequence: TGTGCCAGCAGCTTACAGGGTTTCACTGAAGCTTTCTTT.

V gene TRBV5-6 combines with J gene TRBJ2-1; 9 bases line up with TRBD1. Germline assignment: CDR1 SGHDT and CDR2 YYEEEE. The CDR3 sequence is 15 residues long. The junction had 5 bases not matched to a gene; V was cut back by 3 bases and J by 4 bases. The CDR3 DNA is TGTGCCAGCAGCTACAGACAGGGGGTGTACAATGAGCAGTTCTTC. Translation gives CASSYRQGVYNEQFF.

This clone was picked up one time. The chain links TRBV5-1 to TRBJ2-1; 9 bases match TRBD2. Germline V gives CDR1 SGHRS, CDR2 YFSETQ. CDR3 size: 15 residues. J gave up 5 bases and V 0 bases, and 3 bases lay outside the gene matches. CDR3: CASSLGLAADNEQFF. The CDR3 region has the DNA TGCGCCAGCAGCTTGGGACTAGCGGCCGACAATGAGCAGTTCTTC.

This chain links TRBV5-6 with TRBJ2-7, with D perhaps matching TRBD1 (6 bases). The CDR3 runs to 14 residues. The V gene lost 3 bases and the J gene lost 6 bases, with 16 bases spanning the gap. In germline, CDR1 is SGHDT, CDR2 YYEEEE. The CDR3 loop is CASSSWDNQSEQYF. Here the CDR3 DNA reads TGTGCCAGCAGCTCCTGGGACAACCAGAGCGAGCAGTACTTC.

The chain carries TRBV4-3 and TRBJ2-7; 9 positions agree with TRBD2. Unmatched junction bases numbered 7, after V lost 4 bases and J lost 3 bases. CDR3 length: 15 residues. Germline V gene data show CDR1 as LGHNA and CDR2 as YSLEER. CDR3 region: CASSRQLTSGYEQYF. DNA of the CDR3: TGCGCCAGCAGCCGCCAATTGACTAGCGGCTACGAGCAGTACTTC.

The chain couples TRBV3-1 (or the pseudogene TRBV3-2) to TRBJ2-1, with a weak D call TRBD2 (6 bases). The length of the CDR3 is 12 residues. V was clipped by 1 base and J by 8 bases, with 6 bases between them. Germline CDR1 reads LGHDT; CDR2 reads YNNKEL (reference sequence). The CDR3 DNA reads as TGTGCCAGCAGCCAAGGGGACTATGAGCAGTTCTTC. Amino acids: CASSQGDYEQFF.